This T cell receptor (beta chain) appears in the sequencing data of a study of CD8 T cells in Susac syndrome (dated by TCRdb to between 2017 and 2020). Background on the whole study: Among the sequenced Susac syndrome patients, about 6 had clinically active disease and about 8 were in clinical remission. Repertoire sequencing was used to test whether CD8+ T cell activation and differentiation in Susac syndrome was antigen driven. At blood withdrawal, Susac syndrome patients were therapy-naive, treated with corticosteroids (with IVIg additionally given to some), or treated with IVIg alone.

Peripheral blood CD8+ and CD4+ T cells from healthy donors, Susac syndrome patients and multiple sclerosis patients were profiled using high-throughput TCR beta sequencing. Susac syndrome patients met recently defined diagnostic criteria for definite or probable disease. Bulk CD8+ and CD4+ T cells were purified by magnetic negative isolation, whereas CD8+ TEMRA cells were enriched by FACS. Blood was collected in EDTA tubes and processed within 24 hours, with PBMCs isolated through density gradient centrifugation. PBMCs intended for TCR sequencing were cryopreserved in liquid nitrogen and thawed later in a water bath at 37 degrees C. Purity of sorted or isolated CD4+, CD8+ and CD8+ TEMRA cells was at least 90%. Cut back by 5 bases and 1 base, the V and J ends lie 15 bases apart. The germline V gene sets CDR1 to SGHAT and CDR2 to FQNNGV. From the cysteine through the phenylalanine, the CDR3 covers 17 amino acids. Just the 51-base CDR3 DNA is kept, in frame starting at base 1.

The research as a whole found: The CD4+ T cell repertoire of patients with Susac syndrome showed no detectable clonal expansion. The study acknowledged that relatively few individuals were included in the TCR sequencing and HLA analysis.

A single count supports this clonotype. The clone's antigen remains unknown. Within one base of it there is no much larger clone, and no base qualities were kept. Resting on one read, the evidence is weak. RNA was extracted with the RNeasy kit and roughly 0.45 to 1 ug was reverse transcribed using random hexamers. The immunoSEQ multiplex PCR assay, which covers 54 Vbeta and 13 Jbeta segments, was used to amplify TCR beta CDR3 regions. PCR amplification bias was corrected using a synthetic template baseline for primer optimization and computational correction. The study's own analysis went as follows. Reads were annotated to V, D and J genes per IMGT and analyzed with immunoSEQ Analyzer, keeping only productive sequences. Clonality was computed as one minus Shannon entropy normalized by log2 of the number of productive unique sequences. For each patient and control, public and private clones were evaluated among the 100 most prevalent clones. A clone was defined as Susac-specific if it was absent from the healthy and MS cohorts, from more than 850 published viral clones and from other ImmuneACCESS disease sequences. TCRdb took the public reads, trimmed them with fastp at Q25, ran MiXCR for clone calling and kept in-frame beta chains. CDR3 protein sequences are deduplicated, and each keeps its most common genes and DNA. The V and J calls come from TCRdb's annotation, not from the publication. The sample records about 140,000 distinct CDR3 sequences, approximately 94% of which are singletons. The ten biggest clones cover around 0.08% of the sample.

The sequence was collected from a human donor with Susac syndrome. The chain uses TRBV11-2 and TRBJ2-6; a weak D assignment points to TRBD1 (6 bases agree). The sequenced sample consisted of CD4+ T cells from PBMCs. The DNA sequence is given as TGTGCCAGCAGCCCGGGACAACTCGGATCTGGGGCCAACGTCCTGACTTTC. It specifies CASSPGQLGSGANVLTF.